The clone carrying this T cell receptor beta chain has just a few counts. What it binds is not known. The intended depth for sequencing was 1 in 200,000 to 1 in 1 million T cells. This table comes from immunoSEQ multiplex PCR, and its TCRdb copy is limited to in-frame clones, with some not included. The sample yields 100,000 to 150,000 clones, 70% to 90% seen once. There are 12 residues in the CDR3. Germline V gene sequence: CDR1 LNHNV, CDR2 YYDKDF (reference sequence). V lost 0 bases, J lost 5 bases, and 4 bases lay in between. The sample is drawn from a study of cytotoxic CD8 clonotypes in ibrutinib-treated CLL. Study-level background: Following a median approximately eleven months of treatment, with a range of 6 to 36, response samples were taken. Findings and caveats of the study: Clonality was elevated at ibrutinib response and had returned toward baseline at progression.

The genes are TRBV15 and TRBJ1-2; D is uncertain. This receptor was identified in a human donor with chronic lymphocytic leukemia. The material sequenced was PBMCs, taken after 24 months of ibrutinib treatment. The DNA for the CDR3 is TGTGCCACCAGCAGAGACCGTTATGGCTACACCTTC. Translated: CATSRDRYGYTF.